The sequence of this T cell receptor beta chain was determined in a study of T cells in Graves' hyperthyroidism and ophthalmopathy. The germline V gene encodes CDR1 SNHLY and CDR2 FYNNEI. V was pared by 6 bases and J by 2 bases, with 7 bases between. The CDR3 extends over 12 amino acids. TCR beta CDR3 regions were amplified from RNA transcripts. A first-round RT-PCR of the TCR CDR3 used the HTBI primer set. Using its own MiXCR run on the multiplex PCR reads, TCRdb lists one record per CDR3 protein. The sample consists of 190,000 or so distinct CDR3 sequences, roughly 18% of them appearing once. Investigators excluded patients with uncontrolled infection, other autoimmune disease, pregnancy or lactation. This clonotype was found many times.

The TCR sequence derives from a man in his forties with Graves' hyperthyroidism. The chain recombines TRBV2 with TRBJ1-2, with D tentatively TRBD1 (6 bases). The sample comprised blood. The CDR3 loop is CASRDRNYGYTF. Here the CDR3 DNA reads TGTGCCAGCAGAGACAGGAACTATGGCTACACCTTC.